Sequencing of this T cell receptor beta chain was carried out in a study of CD8+CD57+ T cells in acquired aplastic anemia. Looking at the study overall: Sorted CD4+ and CD8+ cells yielded DNA averaging around 3.2 ug.

Genomic DNA was employed as the template in profiling TCR beta VDJ and CDR3. TCRdb re-derived calls from the reads in MiXCR, one entry per CDR3 protein. The sample carries about 200,000 distinct CDR3 sequences, less than 75% recorded once. This CDR3 is 14 amino acids long. Germline V lookup: CDR1 SGHRS, CDR2 YFSETQ. The V segment lost 5 bases and the J segment 9 bases; nucleotides outside the gene matches: 7. For this clonotype: The antigen is unknown.

Study-wide points: Twenty-nine CD8+ CDR3 sequences were shared between patients and controls.

Those patients picked for sequencing had displayed CD8+CD57+ cell expansion on flow cytometry. Among the patients, all had severe acquired aplastic anemia. Blood came from patients not yet given any therapy. Input material: sorted CD4+, CD8+, or CD8+CD57+ T cells (not recorded which) from PBMCs. The gene calls are TRBV5-1 and TRBJ1-6, with TRBD1 matching over 8 bases. The clonotype originates from a human donor with aplastic anemia. The CDR3 sequence is CASRPTGDPSPLHF. The DNA of the CDR3 is TGCGCCAGCAGACCGACAGGGGACCCTTCACCCCTCCACTTT.